Sequencing of this TCR beta chain was carried out in a study of cytomegalovirus exposure and HLA in healthy donors. Overall study findings and caveats: Altogether, 150 to 200 TCR beta chains were recorded as cytomegalovirus-associated. Across donors, sequencing depth was assumed by presence/absence analyses to be roughly uniform.

As to this clone: What it recognizes is unknown.

Per germline, CDR1 MNHEY and CDR2 SMNVEV (reference sequence). CDR3 length: 11 residues. V was cut by 4 bases and J by 6 bases, with 3 bases left in between. PCR employed 60 Vbeta and 13 Jbeta primers. This table comes from immunoSEQ multiplex PCR, and its TCRdb copy is limited to in-frame clones, with some not included. Of about 300,000 clones listed, 80% to 90% were seen once; the top ten hold 3.5% to 4%. The TCR comes from a man aged 35 to 55 in good health and CMV-seropositive. The V gene is TRBV27, the J gene TRBJ2-2; D call uncertain. Specimen: PBMCs. CDR3 sequence: CASSSAGELFF. The CDR3 DNA sequence: TGTGCCAGCAGTTCGGCCGGGGAGCTGTTTTTT.